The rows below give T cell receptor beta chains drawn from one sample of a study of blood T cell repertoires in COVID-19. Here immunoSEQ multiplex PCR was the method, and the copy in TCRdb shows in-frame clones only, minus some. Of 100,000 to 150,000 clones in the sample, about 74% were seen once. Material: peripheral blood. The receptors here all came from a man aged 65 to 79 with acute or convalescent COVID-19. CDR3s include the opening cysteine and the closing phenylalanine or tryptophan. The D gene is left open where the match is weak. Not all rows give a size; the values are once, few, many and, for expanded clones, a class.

cdr3_nt: TGTGCCAGCTCAACGGACAGGGTGGATGGCTACACCTTC; cdr3_aa: CASSTDRVDGYTF; clone_size: .; d_call: TRBD1; v_call: TRBV18; j_call: TRBJ1-2
cdr3_nt: TGTGCCAGCAGCACATCTGGGAGGGGCGAGCAGTACTTC; cdr3_aa: CASSTSGRGEQYF; clone_size: few; d_call: TRBD2; v_call: TRBV9; j_call: TRBJ2-7
cdr3_nt: TGTGCCTGGAGGCGGAAGGAGGCCGAAGCTTTCTTT; cdr3_aa: CAWRRKEAEAFF; clone_size: few; d_call: .; v_call: TRBV30; j_call: TRBJ1-1
cdr3_nt: TGCGCCAGCAGCTATACGGGACAGACTGAAGCTTTCTTT; cdr3_aa: CASSYTGQTEAFF; clone_size: .; d_call: TRBD1; v_call: TRBV5-1; j_call: TRBJ1-1
cdr3_nt: TGTGCCAGCCAGAACGACAGGGCGAGGGGGGCCAACGTCCTGACTTTC; cdr3_aa: CASQNDRARGANVLTF; clone_size: .; d_call: TRBD1; v_call: TRBV5-4; j_call: TRBJ2-6
cdr3_nt: TGTGCCAGCAGCGTTCAGGGTCGTGGCAATCAGCCCCAGCATTTT; cdr3_aa: CASSVQGRGNQPQHF; clone_size: .; d_call: .; v_call: TRBV7-8; j_call: TRBJ1-5
cdr3_nt: TGTGCCAGCAGCGTTAGCGGGGTTACTGGCTACACCTTC; cdr3_aa: CASSVSGVTGYTF; clone_size: .; d_call: .; v_call: TRBV9; j_call: TRBJ1-2
cdr3_nt: TGCGCCAGCAGGGACAGGGAGGTAGGTCAGCCCCAGCATTTT; cdr3_aa: CASRDREVGQPQHF; clone_size: .; d_call: TRBD1; v_call: TRBV10-2; j_call: TRBJ1-5
cdr3_nt: TGTGCCAGTAGTACCGGACAGGTGATGGGGAACACTGAAGCTTTCTTT; cdr3_aa: CASSTGQVMGNTEAFF; clone_size: .; d_call: TRBD1; v_call: TRBV19; j_call: TRBJ1-1
cdr3_nt: TGTGCCAGCAGCCCACCCGGGACTACCTACGAGCAGTACTTC; cdr3_aa: CASSPPGTTYEQYF; clone_size: .; d_call: TRBD2; v_call: TRBV5-4; j_call: TRBJ2-7
cdr3_nt: TGTGCCACCAGCAGAGCGGAGGTGGGGGGCTACACCTTC; cdr3_aa: CATSRAEVGGYTF; clone_size: .; d_call: .; v_call: TRBV15; j_call: TRBJ1-2
cdr3_nt: TGCGCCAGCAGCCAAGCGACATACTCCTACGAGCAGTACTTC; cdr3_aa: CASSQATYSYEQYF; clone_size: .; d_call: .; v_call: TRBV4-1; j_call: TRBJ2-7
cdr3_nt: TGCGCCAGCAGCCAAGAGTCGGCAGGGCTCGAGCAGTACTTC; cdr3_aa: CASSQESAGLEQYF; clone_size: .; d_call: .; v_call: TRBV4-1; j_call: TRBJ2-7
cdr3_nt: TGCGCCAGCAGCTTGCGGACAGGGAGAAACACAGATACGCAGTATTTT; cdr3_aa: CASSLRTGRNTDTQYF; clone_size: .; d_call: TRBD1; v_call: TRBV5-1; j_call: TRBJ2-3
cdr3_nt: TGTGCCAGCAGCTTGGACAGGGAGAACACAGATACGCAGTATTTT; cdr3_aa: CASSLDRENTDTQYF; clone_size: .; d_call: TRBD1; v_call: TRBV11-2; j_call: TRBJ2-3
cdr3_nt: TGTGCCTGGAGTCCACCCAGGGTAAGGGGAAACACCATATATTTT; cdr3_aa: CAWSPPRVRGNTIYF; clone_size: .; d_call: .; v_call: TRBV30; j_call: TRBJ1-3
cdr3_nt: TGTGCCAGCAGCCTAAGGGCAGCGGGAGATGCAGATACGCAGTATTTT; cdr3_aa: CASSLRAAGDADTQYF; clone_size: .; d_call: TRBD2; v_call: TRBV7-6; j_call: TRBJ2-3
cdr3_nt: TGCGCCAGCAGCAGGACTAGCGGGAGTCTGAAGACCCAGTACTTC; cdr3_aa: CASSRTSGSLKTQYF; clone_size: .; d_call: TRBD2; v_call: TRBV5-1; j_call: TRBJ2-5
cdr3_nt: TGTGCCAGCACCTCCGGGACAACGGGTGAAGCTTTCTTT; cdr3_aa: CASTSGTTGEAFF; clone_size: .; d_call: .; v_call: TRBV28; j_call: TRBJ1-1
cdr3_nt: TGTGCTAGTGGTCTCCGGGTGGCCCAGTACTTC; cdr3_aa: CASGLRVAQYF; clone_size: .; d_call: .; v_call: TRBV12-5; j_call: TRBJ2-5
cdr3_nt: TGTGCCAGCAGCTTGGAGAGGGTGTTAATGGCTGGGGCCAACGTCCTGACTTTC; cdr3_aa: CASSLERVLMAGANVLTF; clone_size: .; d_call: .; v_call: TRBV5-8; j_call: TRBJ2-6
cdr3_nt: TGTGCCAGCAGCCAAGATTCCGGGAACACCGGGGAGCTGTTTTTT; cdr3_aa: CASSQDSGNTGELFF; clone_size: .; d_call: .; v_call: TRBV4-2; j_call: TRBJ2-2
cdr3_nt: TGTGCCAGCAGCCAAGGCCTCACGAGGGAGACCCAGTACTTC; cdr3_aa: CASSQGLTRETQYF; clone_size: .; d_call: .; v_call: TRBV14; j_call: TRBJ2-5
cdr3_nt: TGTGCCAGCAGCTTGGCCCCTGTGGATCAGGGGGCTCCAGAGACCCAGTACTTC; cdr3_aa: CASSLAPVDQGAPETQYF; clone_size: once; d_call: TRBD1; v_call: TRBV5-5; j_call: TRBJ2-5
cdr3_nt: TGTGCCAGCAGTCCCCAGACAGATGGTAATGAAAAACTGTTTTTT; cdr3_aa: CASSPQTDGNEKLFF; clone_size: once; d_call: .; v_call: TRBV6-5; j_call: TRBJ1-4
cdr3_nt: TGTGCCAGCAGCGCCTCTCCCAGGGGGGAAGAGACCCAGTACTTC; cdr3_aa: CASSASPRGEETQYF; clone_size: once; d_call: .; v_call: TRBV5-5; j_call: TRBJ2-5
cdr3_nt: TGTGCCAGCAGGGCGTTGAAGAGTGGCGCAGGAAAACTGTTTTTT; cdr3_aa: CASRALKSGAGKLFF; clone_size: .; d_call: .; v_call: TRBV5-6; j_call: TRBJ1-4
cdr3_nt: TGTGCCAGCAGTGCCGACAGGGGTAGCACAGATACGCAGTATTTT; cdr3_aa: CASSADRGSTDTQYF; clone_size: few; d_call: TRBD1; v_call: TRBV2; j_call: TRBJ2-3
cdr3_nt: TGTGCCAGCAGCTTTAGACAGTCGGGGGTTACTGAAGCTTTCTTT; cdr3_aa: CASSFRQSGVTEAFF; clone_size: .; d_call: .; v_call: TRBV3-1/TRBV3-2; j_call: TRBJ1-1
cdr3_nt: TGTGCCAGCAGTTACCGCAGTAACACTGAAGCTTTCTTT; cdr3_aa: CASSYRSNTEAFF; clone_size: .; d_call: .; v_call: TRBV6-5; j_call: TRBJ1-1
cdr3_nt: TGTGCCAGCACCCCAGGGACAGGGTTATACTATGGCTACACCTTC; cdr3_aa: CASTPGTGLYYGYTF; clone_size: .; d_call: TRBD1; v_call: TRBV27; j_call: TRBJ1-2
cdr3_nt: TGTGCCAGCAGGCCAGGGGGACGGGAGAACGAGCAGTACTTC; cdr3_aa: CASRPGGRENEQYF; clone_size: .; d_call: .; v_call: TRBV3-1/TRBV3-2; j_call: TRBJ2-7
cdr3_nt: TGCGCCAGCAGCCAACAGAGCCGTTTAGCGGGTGGTACAGATACGCAGTATTTT; cdr3_aa: CASSQQSRLAGGTDTQYF; clone_size: once; d_call: TRBD2; v_call: TRBV4-3; j_call: TRBJ2-3
cdr3_nt: TGTGCCAGCAGTTACTCATCCCTTAATGGCTACACCTTC; cdr3_aa: CASSYSSLNGYTF; clone_size: once; d_call: .; v_call: TRBV6-5; j_call: TRBJ1-2
cdr3_nt: TGCGCCAGCAGCTTGGGACAGGGCACCGGGGAGCTGTTTTTT; cdr3_aa: CASSLGQGTGELFF; clone_size: .; d_call: TRBD1; v_call: TRBV5-1; j_call: TRBJ2-2
cdr3_nt: TGTGCCTGGAGTCAGACAGGGGTGAGCTCCTATAATTCACCCCTCCACTTT; cdr3_aa: CAWSQTGVSSYNSPLHF; clone_size: once; d_call: TRBD1; v_call: TRBV30; j_call: TRBJ1-6
cdr3_nt: TGCGCCAGCAGCCAACCACCAGGGACAGGAGCATATGGCTACACCTTC; cdr3_aa: CASSQPPGTGAYGYTF; clone_size: few; d_call: TRBD1; v_call: TRBV4-1; j_call: TRBJ1-2
cdr3_nt: TGTGCCAGCTCACGACCCCGGGGGACAGGAACGACCGGGGAGCTGTTTTTT; cdr3_aa: CASSRPRGTGTTGELFF; clone_size: .; d_call: TRBD1; v_call: TRBV18; j_call: TRBJ2-2
cdr3_nt: TGCGCCAGCAGCCGGGAGCCCCTTTCGGGGGGGCACAATGAGCAGTTCTTC; cdr3_aa: CASSREPLSGGHNEQFF; clone_size: .; d_call: TRBD2; v_call: TRBV4-3; j_call: TRBJ2-1
cdr3_nt: TGTGCCAGCAGTTACTATTCGGGGGGCGGTGGGACTGAGCAGTTCTTC; cdr3_aa: CASSYYSGGGGTEQFF; clone_size: .; d_call: .; v_call: TRBV6-2/TRBV6-3; j_call: TRBJ2-1
cdr3_nt: TGTGCCAGCAGCGGGACTAGTAGCTCCTATAATTCACCCCTCCACTTT; cdr3_aa: CASSGTSSSYNSPLHF; clone_size: .; d_call: .; v_call: TRBV7-2; j_call: TRBJ1-6
cdr3_nt: TGTGCCAGCAGCACTAAAGGTCTTAGCGGGAGAGACACCGGGGAGCTGTTTTTT; cdr3_aa: CASSTKGLSGRDTGELFF; clone_size: once; d_call: TRBD2; v_call: TRBV9; j_call: TRBJ2-2
cdr3_nt: TGTGCCAGCAGAACCTCAAGCGACAGGACGAACACCGGGGAGCTGTTTTTT; cdr3_aa: CASRTSSDRTNTGELFF; clone_size: few; d_call: .; v_call: TRBV7-7; j_call: TRBJ2-2
cdr3_nt: TGTGCCAGCAGCCCAGGACAGGGAACAGTAGGGACCGGGGAGACCCAGTACTTC; cdr3_aa: CASSPGQGTVGTGETQYF; clone_size: .; d_call: TRBD1; v_call: TRBV14; j_call: TRBJ2-5
cdr3_nt: TGTGCCAGCAGTTACGGACAGGGGCGAAATGGCTACACCTTC; cdr3_aa: CASSYGQGRNGYTF; clone_size: .; d_call: TRBD1; v_call: TRBV6-5; j_call: TRBJ1-2
cdr3_nt: TGTGCCAGCAGTGCTCGGTTGGAGTCACCCCTCCACTTT; cdr3_aa: CASSARLESPLHF; clone_size: .; d_call: .; v_call: TRBV2; j_call: TRBJ1-6
cdr3_nt: TGCGCCAGCAGCTTGTCGGAGGTCTCCTACGAGCAGTACTTC; cdr3_aa: CASSLSEVSYEQYF; clone_size: few; d_call: .; v_call: TRBV5-1; j_call: TRBJ2-7
cdr3_nt: TGTGCCAGCAGGGTAGCGGGAGGGGAGACCCAGTACTTC; cdr3_aa: CASRVAGGETQYF; clone_size: .; d_call: TRBD2; v_call: TRBV2; j_call: TRBJ2-5
cdr3_nt: TGTGCCAGCAGTGAAGCTGGGACTAGCGGGGATGGGGATACGCAGTATTTT; cdr3_aa: CASSEAGTSGDGDTQYF; clone_size: .; d_call: TRBD2; v_call: TRBV2; j_call: TRBJ2-3
cdr3_nt: TGTGCCAGCTCACTCACGGACTCTAGCGGGAGGGTTTACAATGAGCAGTTCTTC; cdr3_aa: CASSLTDSSGRVYNEQFF; clone_size: .; d_call: TRBD2; v_call: TRBV18; j_call: TRBJ2-1
cdr3_nt: TGTGCCAGCAGCGGGTATTATAGCGGGGGGTTCTCAAATGAGCAGTTCTTC; cdr3_aa: CASSGYYSGGFSNEQFF; clone_size: .; d_call: TRBD2; v_call: TRBV7-2; j_call: TRBJ2-1